The following is a T cell receptor beta chain sequence with its context. Its matching antigen is unknown. 200 to 250 ng DNA, 25,000 to 35,000 T cell genomes, went into each sorted-subset replicate PCR. Assay: immunoSEQ multiplex PCR; the TCRdb copy retains only in-frame clones and omits some. The sample has some 2.1 million clones, roughly 94% seen once. The sample comes from a study of shared clonotypes between healthy human individuals. Looking at the study overall: CD4 naive and CD4 memory each took three plates per donor, while CD8 naive took two and CD8 memory one.

The V gene lost 6 bases and the J gene lost 8 bases, with 20 bases spanning the gap. Germline loops: CDR1 SGHTS, CDR2 YDEGEE. This CDR3 has 14 amino acids. Study-wide points: Non-shared clonotypes showed lower generation probabilities than clonotypes common to all four donors.

This clonotype originated in a man between 18 and 29 years old in good health. The rearrangement joins TRBV5-8 to TRBJ1-1; perhaps TRBD1 as D (6 bases). The sequencing input was naive CD4+ T cells sorted from blood. Subset meaning: CD45RA+ positively selected. The CDR3, as DNA: TGTGCCAGCACTACGGGACACTCGGGTGGGGAAGCTTTCTTT. Protein product: CASTTGHSGGEAFF. The variable domain in full, with the rest retrieved from reference TRBV5-8 and TRBJ1-1, is EAGVTQSPTHLIKTRGQQATLRCSPISGHTSVYWYQQALGLGLQFLLWYDEGEERNRGNFPPRFSGRQFPNYSSELNVNALELEDSALYLCASTTGHSGGEAFFGQGTRLTVV.